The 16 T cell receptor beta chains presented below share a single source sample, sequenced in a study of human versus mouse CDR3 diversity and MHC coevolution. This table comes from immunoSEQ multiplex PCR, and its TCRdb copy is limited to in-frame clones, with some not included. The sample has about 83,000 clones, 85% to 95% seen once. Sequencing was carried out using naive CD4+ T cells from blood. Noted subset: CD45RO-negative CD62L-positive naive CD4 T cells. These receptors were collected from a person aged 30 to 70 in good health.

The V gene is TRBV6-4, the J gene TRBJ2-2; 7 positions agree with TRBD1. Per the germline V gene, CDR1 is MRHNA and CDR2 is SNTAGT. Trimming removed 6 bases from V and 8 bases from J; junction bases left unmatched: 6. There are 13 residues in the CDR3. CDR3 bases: TGTGCCAGCAGCCGAGGGGGCGTGGGGGAGCTGTTTTTT. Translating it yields CASSRGGVGELFF.

The CDR3 bases are TGTGCCAGCAGCTCCCAAGGTGGCCTAGCGGGGCTCCAAGAGACCCAGTACTTC. Translated: CASSSQGGLAGLQETQYF. The chain links TRBV5-8 to TRBJ2-5, with 9 bases aligning to TRBD2. After removal of 3 bases from V and 1 base from J, the junction contained 13 bases not matched to a gene. Germline assignment: CDR1 SGHTS and CDR2 YDEGEE. CDR3 length equals 18 residues.

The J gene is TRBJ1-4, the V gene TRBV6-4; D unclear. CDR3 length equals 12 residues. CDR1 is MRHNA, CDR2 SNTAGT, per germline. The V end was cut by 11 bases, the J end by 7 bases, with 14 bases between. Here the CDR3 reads CAGRSFGEKLFF. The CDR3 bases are TGTGCCGGTCGTAGCTTCGGTGAAAAACTGTTTTTT.

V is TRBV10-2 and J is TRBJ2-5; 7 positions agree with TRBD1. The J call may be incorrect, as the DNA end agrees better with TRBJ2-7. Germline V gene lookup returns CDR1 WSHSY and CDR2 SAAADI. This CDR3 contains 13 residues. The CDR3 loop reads CARLYRGSYEQYF. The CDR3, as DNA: TGCGCCAGGTTATACAGGGGATCCTACGAGCAGTACTTC.

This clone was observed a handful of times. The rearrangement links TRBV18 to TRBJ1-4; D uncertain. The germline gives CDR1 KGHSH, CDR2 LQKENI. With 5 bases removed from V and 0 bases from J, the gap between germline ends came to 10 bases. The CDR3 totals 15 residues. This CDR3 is CASSANGATNEKLFF. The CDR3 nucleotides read TGTGCCAGCTCAGCGAACGGTGCAACTAATGAAAAACTGTTTTTT.

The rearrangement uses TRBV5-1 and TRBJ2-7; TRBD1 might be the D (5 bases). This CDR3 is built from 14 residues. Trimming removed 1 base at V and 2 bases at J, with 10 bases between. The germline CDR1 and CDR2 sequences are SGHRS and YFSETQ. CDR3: CASSLRTSAYEQYF. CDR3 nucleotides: TGCGCCAGCAGCTTGAGGACATCCGCCTACGAGCAGTACTTC.

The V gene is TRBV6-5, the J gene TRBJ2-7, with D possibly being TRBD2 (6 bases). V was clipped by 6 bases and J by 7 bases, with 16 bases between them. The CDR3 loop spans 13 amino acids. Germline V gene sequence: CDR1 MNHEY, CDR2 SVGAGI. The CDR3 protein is CASRTGGGMEQYF. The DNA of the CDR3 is TGTGCCAGCAGGACCGGCGGAGGGATGGAGCAGTACTTC.

DNA of the CDR3: TGTGCCAGTAGTGCCAGACAGGGACCTTACTCTGGGGCCAACGTCCTGACTTTC. Translating it yields CASSARQGPYSGANVLTF. The J gene is TRBJ2-6, the V gene TRBV19, with 7 bases matching TRBD1. The CDR3 runs 18 residues. The germline gives CDR1 LNHDA, CDR2 SQIVND (reference sequence). V was clipped by 5 bases and J by 0 bases; unmatched bases: 10.

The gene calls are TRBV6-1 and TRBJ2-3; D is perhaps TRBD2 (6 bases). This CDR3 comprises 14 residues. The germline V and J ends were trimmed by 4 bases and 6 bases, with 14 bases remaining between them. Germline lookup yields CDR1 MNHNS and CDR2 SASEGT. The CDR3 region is CASSGQGAGDTQYF. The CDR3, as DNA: TGTGCCAGCAGTGGGCAGGGTGCGGGGGATACGCAGTATTTT.

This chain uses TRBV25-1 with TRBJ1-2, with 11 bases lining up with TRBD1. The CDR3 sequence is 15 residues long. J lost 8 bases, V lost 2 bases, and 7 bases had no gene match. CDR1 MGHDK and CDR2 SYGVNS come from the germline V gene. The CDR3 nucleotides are TGTGCCAGCAGTGAAAGAGGACAGGGGGCGGGAGGCTACACCTTC. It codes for CASSERGQGAGGYTF.

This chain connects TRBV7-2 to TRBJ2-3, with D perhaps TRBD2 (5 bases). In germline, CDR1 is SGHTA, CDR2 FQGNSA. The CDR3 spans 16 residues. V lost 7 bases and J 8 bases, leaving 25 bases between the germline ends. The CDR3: CASKPEEGLISGTQYF. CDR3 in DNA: TGTGCCAGCAAACCGGAGGAAGGGTTAATTTCGGGTACGCAGTATTTT.

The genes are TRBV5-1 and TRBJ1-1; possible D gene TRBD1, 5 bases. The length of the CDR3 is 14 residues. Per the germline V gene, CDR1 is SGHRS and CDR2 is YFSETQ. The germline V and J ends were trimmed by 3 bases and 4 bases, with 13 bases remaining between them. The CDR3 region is CASSSETAGTEAFF. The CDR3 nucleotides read TGCGCCAGCAGCTCAGAGACAGCTGGCACTGAAGCTTTCTTT.

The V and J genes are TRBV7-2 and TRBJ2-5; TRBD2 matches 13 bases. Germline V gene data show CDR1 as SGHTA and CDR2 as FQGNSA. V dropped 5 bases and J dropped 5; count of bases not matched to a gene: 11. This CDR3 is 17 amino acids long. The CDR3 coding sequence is TGTGCCAGCAGCCCCCGGCCGGGACTAGCGGGACGGGAGACCCAGTACTTC. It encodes CASSPRPGLAGRETQYF.

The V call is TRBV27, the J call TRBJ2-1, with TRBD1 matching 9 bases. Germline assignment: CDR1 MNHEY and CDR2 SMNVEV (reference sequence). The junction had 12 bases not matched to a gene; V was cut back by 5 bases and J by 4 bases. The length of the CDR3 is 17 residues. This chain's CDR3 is CASSHIKTGGEYNEQFF. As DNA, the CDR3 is TGTGCCAGCAGTCATATCAAAACAGGGGGCGAATACAATGAGCAGTTCTTC.

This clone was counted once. CDR3 in amino acids: CASSLARVGDTGELFF. The CDR3 bases are TGTGCCAGCAGCTTGGCCAGGGTGGGCGACACCGGGGAGCTGTTTTTT. This chain connects TRBV5-6 to TRBJ2-2; possible D gene TRBD1, 5 bases. Per germline, CDR1 SGHDT and CDR2 YYEEEE. This CDR3 is 16 amino acids long. V lost 0 bases and J lost 3, with 12 bases in between.

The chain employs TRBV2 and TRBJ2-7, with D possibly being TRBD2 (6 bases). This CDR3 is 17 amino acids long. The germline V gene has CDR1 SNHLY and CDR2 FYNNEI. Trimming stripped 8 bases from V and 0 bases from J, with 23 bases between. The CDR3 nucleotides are TGTGCCAGCGAGGGACTGTTAGGATTTTTGAGCTCCTACGAGCAGTACTTC. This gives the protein CASEGLLGFLSSYEQYF.